These 19 T cell receptor beta chains were sequenced from one sample in a study of T cell responses to AZD1222 COVID-19 vaccine. TCRdb's table, derived via immunoSEQ multiplex PCR, lists solely in-frame clones and lacks some. The data show over 100,000 clones, 70% to 90% seen once. The sequencing used peripheral blood, collected on day 0 of AZD1222 vaccination. These receptors were taken from an adult in good health.

V gene TRBV7-6 combines with J gene TRBJ2-5, with no clear D. The CDR3 sequence is 10 residues long. Germline loops: CDR1 SGHVS, CDR2 FNYEAQ. V lost 5 bases and J lost 3, with 1 base in between. The CDR3 here is CASSKETQYF. CDR3 bases: TGTGCCAGCAGCAAAGAGACCCAGTACTTC.

There are a few counts of this clone. The genes are TRBV6-4 and TRBJ1-2; D is unclear. Germline V lookup: CDR1 MRHNA, CDR2 SNTAGT. The ends were cut back, 0 bases at V and 2 bases at J, with 13 bases in the middle. The CDR3 has 16 residues. For the CDR3, the DNA is TGTGCCAGCAGTGACTCGACCGGACCGCGAAACTATGGCTACACCTTC. This gives the protein CASSDSTGPRNYGYTF.

The chain has TRBV9 and TRBJ1-1, with D uncertain. Germline V gives CDR1 SGDLS, CDR2 YYNGEE. V was cut by 3 bases and J by 1 base, with 10 bases left in between. The CDR3 runs 14 residues. This chain's CDR3 is CASSAGGANTEAFF. CDR3 DNA sequence: TGTGCCAGCAGCGCAGGCGGAGCGAACACTGAAGCTTTCTTT. Looking up the rest from reference TRBV9 and TRBJ1-1 gives the full variable domain: DSGVTQTPKHLITATGQRVTLRCSPRSGDLSVYWYQQSLDQGLQFLIQYYNGEERAKGNILERFSAQQFPDLHSELNLSSLELGDSALYFCASSAGGANTEAFFGQGTRLTVV.

This clone showed up just once. The chain carries TRBV11-1 and TRBJ1-6, with D unresolved. Germline values: CDR1 SGHAT, CDR2 FQDESV (reference sequence). The CDR3 sequence is 13 residues long. Trimming took off 10 bases at V and 6 bases at J, with 13 bases between the two ends. CDR3 in amino acids: CAIQRETNSPLHF. CDR3 nucleotides: TGTGCCATCCAGAGGGAGACTAATTCACCCCTCCACTTT.

The chain couples TRBV30 to TRBJ1-1, with D possibly matching TRBD1 (5 bases). Per germline, CDR1 GTSNPN and CDR2 SVGIG (reference sequence). The CDR3 runs 11 residues. V was trimmed by 6 bases and J by 6 bases, leaving 11 bases between them. In DNA, the CDR3 is TGTGCCTGCAACTTAGGGGCTGAAGCTTTCTTT. Its protein is CACNLGAEAFF.

The chain joins TRBV2 to TRBJ1-5; TRBD1 might be the D (5 bases). CDR3 length: 13 amino acids. The germline CDR1 and CDR2 sequences are SNHLY and FYNNEI. With 7 bases removed from V and 4 bases from J, the gap between germline ends came to 11 bases. The chain's CDR3 is CASNRDGNQPQHF. The DNA of the CDR3 is TGTGCCAGCAACCGGGACGGTAATCAGCCCCAGCATTTT.

In DNA, the CDR3 is TGTGCCAGCAGCGTCGGGACCTTCCAAGAGACCCAGTACTTC. It translates to CASSVGTFQETQYF. V and J are TRBV9 and TRBJ2-5; D possibly uses TRBD1 or TRBD2 (5 bases each). CDR1 is SGDLS and CDR2 is YYNGEE in the germline V gene. The CDR3 totals 14 residues. V dropped 2 bases and J dropped 1 base, with 9 bases sitting between them.

The rearrangement uses TRBV9 and TRBJ2-6; 10 nucleotides align to TRBD1. The CDR3 loop spans 19 amino acids. The V and J ends lost 4 bases and 4 bases, in that order; junction bases with no gene match: 14. Germline CDR1 is SGDLS and CDR2 is YYNGEE. For the CDR3, the DNA is TGTGCCAGCAGCACTTCACCGGGACAGGGGATATCCGGGGCCAACGTCCTGACTTTC. Translated, it gives CASSTSPGQGISGANVLTF.

The CDR3: CATSGGRGVFTEAFF. In nucleotides, the CDR3 is TGTGCCACCAGTGGGGGGCGGGGGGTGTTCACTGAAGCTTTCTTT. The genes are TRBV24-1 and TRBJ1-1, with D possibly TRBD1 on 6 matching bases. The CDR3 has 15 residues. In germline, CDR1 is KGHDR, CDR2 SFDVKD. Trimming took 5 bases from V and 4 from J, leaving 16 bases between them.

The chain has TRBV6-2 or TRBV6-3 and TRBJ2-2; D gene uncertain. V lost 5 bases to trimming and J lost 0 bases, with 10 bases between them. The CDR3 covers 15 residues. CDR1 and CDR2 from the germline V gene are MNHEY and SVGEGT. The DNA of the CDR3 is TGTGCCAGCAGTACCGAGCAGGCGAACACCGGGGAGCTGTTTTTT. It encodes CASSTEQANTGELFF.

The chain links TRBV4-3 to TRBJ2-5; perhaps TRBD2 as D (5 bases). The CDR3 is 16 residues long. CDR1 LGHNA and CDR2 YSLEER come from the germline V gene. Trimming pared 0 bases from V and 5 bases from J, leaving 16 bases between. The CDR3 reads CASSQDPPIGGETQYF. In DNA, the CDR3 is TGCGCCAGCAGCCAAGACCCCCCTATCGGCGGGGAGACCCAGTACTTC.

The rearrangement links TRBV19 to TRBJ2-2; D not certain. The CDR3 contains 14 residues. Trimming shortened V by 2 bases and J by 7 bases, and 11 bases separated the two germline ends. The V gene's germline CDR1 is LNHDA and CDR2 SQIVND (reference sequence). The CDR3 is CASSITLINGELFF. CDR3 in DNA: TGTGCCAGTAGTATAACACTTATCAACGGGGAGCTGTTTTTT.

This clone was counted a single time. This chain connects TRBV7-6 to TRBJ2-1; 7 nucleotides agree with TRBD2. The germline V gene encodes CDR1 SGHVS and CDR2 FNYEAQ. This CDR3 contains 15 residues. With V trimmed by 7 bases and J by 0 bases, 6 bases remained unmatched. The CDR3 DNA is TGTGCCAGCACCTCAGGCGGGAGCTCCTACAATGAGCAGTTCTTC. This sequence encodes CASTSGGSSYNEQFF.

The chain is built from TRBV6-2 or TRBV6-3 and TRBJ1-6; D is unclear. CDR1 is MNHEY, CDR2 SVGEGT, per germline. Trimming pared 4 bases from V and 10 bases from J, leaving 17 bases between. The CDR3 length is 15 residues. CDR3 in amino acids: CASSLVGEAASPLHF. CDR3 coding DNA: TGTGCCAGCAGTTTGGTCGGAGAAGCTGCATCACCCCTCCACTTT.

The chain combines TRBV6-5 with TRBJ1-5, with 8 bases fitting TRBD1. Looked up from germline, CDR1 is MNHEY and CDR2 is SVGAGI. The CDR3 is made up of 14 amino acids. V was clipped by 4 bases and J by 7 bases; unmatched bases: 6. The DNA of the CDR3 is TGTGCCAGCAGTTCCCACAGGGGGGGCCAGCCCCAGCATTTT. It is translated as CASSSHRGGQPQHF.

V and J are TRBV2 and TRBJ2-7; a weak D match, TRBD2 (6 bases). V shed 6 bases and J shed 3 bases, with 24 bases lying between them. Germline CDR1 and CDR2: SNHLY and FYNNEI. This CDR3 has 17 amino acids. As DNA, the CDR3 is TGTGCCAGCAGGGCGGGGAGGCGGGCGAGGGTGGTCTACGAGCAGTACGTC. Encoded protein: CASRAGRRARVVYEQYV.

The chain couples TRBV15 to TRBJ1-6; 7 positions agree with TRBD1. The CDR3 loop spans 15 amino acids. V lost 1 base, J lost 5 bases, and 2 bases stayed unmatched. The germline V gene has CDR1 LNHNV and CDR2 YYDKDF (reference sequence). The CDR3 region has the DNA TGTGCCACCAGCAGAGGACAGGGTAATAATTCACCCCTCCACTTT. This gives the protein CATSRGQGNNSPLHF.

The chain links TRBV5-8 to TRBJ2-5; 10 nucleotides match TRBD2. The CDR3 sequence is 14 residues long. V lost 1 base and J lost 4; bases outside the gene matches: 1. Germline CDR1 is SGHTS and CDR2 is YDEGEE. The chain's CDR3 is CASSLWTSGETQYF. CDR3 coding DNA: TGTGCCAGCAGCTTGTGGACTAGCGGAGAGACCCAGTACTTC.

The chain carries TRBV28 and TRBJ1-4; possible D gene TRBD1, 5 bases. Trimming cost V 5 bases and J 5 bases, with 9 bases left between them. Germline CDR1 and CDR2: MDHEN and SYDVKM. CDR3 length: 13 residues. In nucleotides, the CDR3 is TGTGCCAGCAGTCAGGGCTCGAATGAAAAACTGTTTTTT. Translation: CASSQGSNEKLFF. The variable domain in full, with the rest retrieved from reference TRBV28 and TRBJ1-4, is DVKVTQSSRYLVKRTGEKVFLECVQDMDHENMFWYRQDPGLGLRLIYFSYDVKMKEKGDIPEGYSVSREKKERFSLILESASTNQTSMYLCASSQGSNEKLFFGSGTQLSVL.